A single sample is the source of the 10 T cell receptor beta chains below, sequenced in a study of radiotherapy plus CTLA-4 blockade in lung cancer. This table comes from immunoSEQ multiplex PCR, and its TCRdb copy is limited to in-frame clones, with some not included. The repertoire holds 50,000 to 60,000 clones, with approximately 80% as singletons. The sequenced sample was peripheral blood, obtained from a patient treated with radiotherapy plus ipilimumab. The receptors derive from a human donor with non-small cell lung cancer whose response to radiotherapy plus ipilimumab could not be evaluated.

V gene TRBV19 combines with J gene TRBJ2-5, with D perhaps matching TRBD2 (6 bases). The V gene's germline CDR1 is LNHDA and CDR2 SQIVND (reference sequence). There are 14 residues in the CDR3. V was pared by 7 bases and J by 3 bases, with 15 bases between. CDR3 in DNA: TGTGCCAGTAACCCTAGGAGGGGAGAAGAGACCCAGTACTTC. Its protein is CASNPRRGEETQYF.

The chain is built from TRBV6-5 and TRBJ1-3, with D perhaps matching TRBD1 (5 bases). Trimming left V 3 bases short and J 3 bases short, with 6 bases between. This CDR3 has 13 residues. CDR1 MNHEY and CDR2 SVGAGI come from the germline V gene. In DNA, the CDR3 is TGTGCCAGCAGTTATGACAGTGGAAACACCATATATTTT. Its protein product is CASSYDSGNTIYF.

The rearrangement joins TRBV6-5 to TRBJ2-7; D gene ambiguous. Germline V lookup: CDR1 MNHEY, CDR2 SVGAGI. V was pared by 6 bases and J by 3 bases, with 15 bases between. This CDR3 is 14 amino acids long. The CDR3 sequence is CASRPSLAGYEQYF. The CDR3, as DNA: TGTGCCAGCAGGCCCAGTCTGGCTGGCTACGAGCAGTACTTC.

The CDR3 sequence: CASSPRVAGGTYNEQFF. The CDR3 DNA follows: TGTGCCAGCTCCCCTAGGGTAGCGGGAGGAACCTACAATGAGCAGTTCTTC. This chain links TRBV11-2 with TRBJ2-1; 10 bases align to TRBD2. The CDR3 runs 17 residues. The germline V gene has CDR1 SGHAT and CDR2 FQNNGV. Losses at the gene ends were 8 bases for V and 2 bases for J; bases not matched to a gene: 12.

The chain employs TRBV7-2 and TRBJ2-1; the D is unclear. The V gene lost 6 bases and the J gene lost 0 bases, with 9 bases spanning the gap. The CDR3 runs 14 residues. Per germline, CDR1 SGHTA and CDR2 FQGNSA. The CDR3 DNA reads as TGTGCCAGCAGTTTTAGCCTCTCCTACAATGAGCAGTTCTTC. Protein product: CASSFSLSYNEQFF.

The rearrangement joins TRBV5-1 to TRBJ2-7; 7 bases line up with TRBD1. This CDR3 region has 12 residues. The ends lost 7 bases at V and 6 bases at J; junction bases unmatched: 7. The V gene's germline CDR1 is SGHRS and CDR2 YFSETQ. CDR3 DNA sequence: TGCGCCAGCTCTGACAGGGTTTCCGAGCAGTACTTC. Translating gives CASSDRVSEQYF. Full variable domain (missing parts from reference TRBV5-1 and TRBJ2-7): KAGVTQTPRYLIKTRGQQVTLSCSPISGHRSVSWYQQTPGQGLQFLFEYFSETQRNKGNFPGRFSGRQFSNSRSEMNVSTLELGDSALYLCASSDRVSEQYFGPGTRLTVT.

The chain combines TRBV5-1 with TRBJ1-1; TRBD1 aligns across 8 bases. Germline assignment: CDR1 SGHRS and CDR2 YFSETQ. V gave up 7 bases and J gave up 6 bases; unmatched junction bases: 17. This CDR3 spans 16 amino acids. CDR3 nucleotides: TGCGCCAGCTCCCAGGGACAGGTGAACGGTGGCCCTGAAGCTTTCTTT. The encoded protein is CASSQGQVNGGPEAFF.

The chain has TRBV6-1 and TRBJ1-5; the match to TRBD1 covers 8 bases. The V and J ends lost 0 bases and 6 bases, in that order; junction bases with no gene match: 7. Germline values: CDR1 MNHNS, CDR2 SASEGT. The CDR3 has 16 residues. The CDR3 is CASSEARKTGVQPQHF. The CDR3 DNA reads TGTGCCAGCAGTGAAGCGCGTAAGACAGGGGTTCAGCCCCAGCATTTT.

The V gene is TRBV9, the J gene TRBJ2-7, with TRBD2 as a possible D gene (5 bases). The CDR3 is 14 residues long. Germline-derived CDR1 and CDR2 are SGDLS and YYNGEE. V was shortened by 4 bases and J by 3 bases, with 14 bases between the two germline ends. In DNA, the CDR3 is TGTGCCAGCAGCCCAGCCCGGGGTAACTACGAGCAGTACTTC. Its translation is CASSPARGNYEQYF.

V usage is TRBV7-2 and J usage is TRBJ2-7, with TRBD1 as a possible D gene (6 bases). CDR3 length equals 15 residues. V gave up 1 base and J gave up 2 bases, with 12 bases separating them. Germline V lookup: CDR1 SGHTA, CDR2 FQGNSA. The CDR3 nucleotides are TGTGCCAGCAGCTTAGGTCGAGGGGGTCCCTACGAGCAGTACTTC. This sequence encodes CASSLGRGGPYEQYF.